Shown below are 26 T cell receptor beta chains from a single sample sequenced in a study of blood T cell repertoires in COVID-19. Using immunoSEQ multiplex PCR, the repertoire was profiled, and TCRdb retains in-frame clones only, with some absent. This table has under 250,000 clones, 83% appearing once. Input material: PBMCs or T cells enriched from blood (not recorded which). These receptors were collected from a woman aged 40 to 50 who had been exposed to COVID-19.

J is TRBJ2-5 and V is TRBV12-1; whether TRBD2, the table's D call, matches the DNA was not checked. TRBV12-1 is marked as a pseudogene. This CDR3 has 16 amino acids. CDR3 loop: CASSFRIAGFQETQYF. The CDR3 region has the DNA TGTGCCAGCAGCTTTCGCATAGCGGGGTTTCAAGAGACCCAGTACTTC.

This clone occurred once. The chain has TRBV29-1 and TRBJ2-5, with TRBD2 matching over 7 bases. Germline loops: CDR1 SQVTM, CDR2 ANQGSEA. V trimming: 0 bases; J trimming: 5 bases; junction bases outside the gene matches: 12. CDR3 length: 16 amino acids. The CDR3 DNA sequence: TGCAGCGTTGAAGATCGGGGATTGGGGAGGGGCGAGACCCAGTACTTC. Translation gives CSVEDRGLGRGETQYF.

This chain connects TRBV4-2 to TRBJ2-1; TRBD2 agrees at 10 bases. V dropped 5 bases and J dropped 2; count of bases not matched to a gene: 9. Germline values: CDR1 LGHNA, CDR2 YNFKEQ. CDR3 length equals 17 residues. The CDR3 sequence is CASSSHQSGGAYNEQFF. The CDR3 region has the DNA TGTGCCAGCAGCTCTCACCAAAGCGGGGGGGCCTACAATGAGCAGTTCTTC.

This chain joins TRBV5-1 and TRBJ1-2; D uncertain. Trimming shortened V by 0 bases and J by 6 bases, and 12 bases separated the two germline ends. This CDR3 comprises 14 residues. Per germline, CDR1 SGHRS and CDR2 YFSETQ. This CDR3 reads CASSLAGEVNGYTF. The DNA for the CDR3 is TGCGCCAGCAGCTTGGCTGGGGAGGTGAATGGCTACACCTTC.

The rearrangement uses TRBV5-4 and TRBJ2-6, with D perhaps matching TRBD2 (5 bases). V lost 4 bases, J lost 0 bases, and 17 bases lay in between. There are 18 residues in the CDR3. Germline V gene sequence: CDR1 SGHNT, CDR2 YYREEE (reference sequence). CDR3 amino acids: CASSPWTARGSGANVLTF. DNA for the CDR3: TGTGCCAGCAGCCCCTGGACTGCCAGAGGCTCTGGGGCCAACGTCCTGACTTTC.

The rearrangement joins TRBV19 to TRBJ2-7; possible D gene TRBD2, 5 bases. Germline V gene sequence: CDR1 LNHDA, CDR2 SQIVND (reference sequence). Trimming removed 1 base at V and 2 bases at J, with 12 bases between. CDR3 size: 15 residues. CDR3 loop: CASSIAGREPYEQYF. The CDR3 DNA reads TGTGCCAGTAGTATAGCCGGACGGGAACCCTACGAGCAGTACTTC.

As to this clone: One junction end disagrees with the germline gene, perhaps due to a read error. The J gene is TRBJ2-7, the V gene TRBV20-1, with 7 bases lining up with TRBD1. The CDR3 length is 11 residues. Per germline, CDR1 DFQATT and CDR2 SNEGSKA (reference sequence). The CDR3, as DNA: TGCAGTGCTAGAGGAGGGGGACAGACCCTCTTC. The encoded protein is CSARGGGQTLF.

This clone appeared a single time. CDR3 nucleotides: TGTGCCAGCAGACTTGAGGCTGGCGAGCAGTACTTC. Encoded protein: CASRLEAGEQYF. The rearrangement links TRBV6-5 to TRBJ2-7; D is unresolved. Germline CDR1 MNHEY, CDR2 SVGAGI. The ends were cut back, 6 bases at V and 6 bases at J, with 12 bases in the middle. The CDR3 covers 12 residues.

This chain links TRBV5-6 with TRBJ1-4; possibly TRBD1 for D (6 bases). This CDR3 spans 14 amino acids. The V and J ends lost 1 base and 6 bases respectively, with 10 bases between them. Germline-derived CDR1 and CDR2 are SGHDT and YYEEEE. CDR3 sequence reads: CASSLTGNYEKLFF. The DNA for the CDR3 is TGTGCCAGCAGCTTGACAGGGAACTATGAAAAACTGTTTTTT.

The chain has TRBV9 and TRBJ1-6; perhaps TRBD1 as D (5 bases). CDR1 is SGDLS, CDR2 YYNGEE, per germline. The CDR3 length is 14 residues. The V end lost 3 bases, the J end lost 10 bases, and 14 bases lay between the germline ends. The DNA of the CDR3 is TGTGCCAGCAGCGCCCCAGGGCACCGCTCACCCCTCCACTTT. This encodes CASSAPGHRSPLHF.

This chain links TRBV7-9 with TRBJ1-2; D is unresolved. Germline loops: CDR1 SEHNR, CDR2 FQNEAQ (reference sequence). The CDR3 totals 14 residues. Trimming shortened V by 0 bases and J by 2 bases, and 7 bases separated the two germline ends. CDR3 protein: CASSLAPENYGYTF. CDR3 DNA sequence: TGTGCCAGCAGCTTAGCCCCCGAGAACTATGGCTACACCTTC.

The CDR3 bases are TGTGCCAGCAGCCCGACAGGGAATAGCAATCAGCCCCAGCATTTT. This encodes CASSPTGNSNQPQHF. The rearrangement uses TRBV5-5 and TRBJ1-5; TRBD1 matches 7 bases. CDR3 length: 15 residues. Losses at the gene ends were 4 bases for V and 0 bases for J; bases not matched to a gene: 4. From germline, CDR1 is SGHKS and CDR2 YYEKEE (reference sequence).

V and J are TRBV4-1 and TRBJ1-2; no reliable D call. Per germline, CDR1 MGHRA and CDR2 YSYEKL. The CDR3 spans 16 residues. Trimming shortened V by 0 bases and J by 4 bases, and 15 bases separated the two germline ends. This CDR3 reads CASSQELGSGIYGYTF. Here the CDR3 DNA reads TGCGCCAGCAGCCAAGAGCTAGGGTCGGGGATCTATGGCTACACCTTC.

The rearrangement uses TRBV10-3 and TRBJ1-1; weak D call: TRBD1 (5 bases). Germline-derived CDR1 and CDR2 are ENHRY and SYGVKD. The CDR3 consists of 15 residues. The ends were cut back, 2 bases at V and 2 bases at J, with 12 bases in the middle. The CDR3 sequence is CAISEQGRGNTEAFF. CDR3 sequence (DNA): TGTGCCATCAGTGAGCAGGGAAGGGGAAACACTGAAGCTTTCTTT.

This clone was counted a single time. The rearrangement joins TRBV5-8 to TRBJ2-5; 8 bases agree with TRBD2. Trimming removed 0 bases from V and 2 bases from J; junction bases left unmatched: 9. Germline V gene data show CDR1 as SGHTS and CDR2 as YDEGEE. The CDR3 spans 17 residues. The CDR3 DNA reads TGTGCCAGCAGCTTGGTTAGCGGGGTAAGAGGTCAAGAGACCCAGTACTTC. As protein: CASSLVSGVRGQETQYF. Full variable domain (missing parts from reference TRBV5-8 and TRBJ2-5): EAGVTQSPTHLIKTRGQQATLRCSPISGHTSVYWYQQALGLGLQFLLWYDEGEERNRGNFPPRFSGRQFPNYSSELNVNALELEDSALYLCASSLVSGVRGQETQYFGPGTRLLVL.

J is TRBJ1-5 and V is TRBV19; D possibly corresponds to TRBD1 (6 bases). The CDR3 extends over 14 amino acids. From germline, CDR1 is LNHDA and CDR2 SQIVND (reference sequence). Between the trimmed V and J ends, which lost 6 bases and 7 bases, there was a span of 16 bases. DNA of the CDR3: TGTGCCAGTAGGGGGGCACCGGGCAGGCAGCCCCAGCATTTT. Protein: CASRGAPGRQPQHF. The variable domain in full, with the rest retrieved from reference TRBV19 and TRBJ1-5, is DGGITQSPKYLFRKEGQNVTLSCEQNLNHDAMYWYRQDPGQGLRLIYYSQIVNDFQKGDIAEGYSVSREKKESFPLTVTSAQKNPTAFYLCASRGAPGRQPQHFGDGTRLSIL.

CDR3 DNA: TGTGCCAGTAGTAAGCACGGGTCCTTTAATGAAAAACTGTTTTTT. It codes for CASSKHGSFNEKLFF. The J gene is TRBJ1-4, the V gene TRBV19; D remains ambiguous. The CDR3 has 15 amino acids. The V gene's germline CDR1 is LNHDA and CDR2 SQIVND (reference sequence). The V end lost 4 bases, the J end lost 4 bases, and 13 bases lay between the germline ends.

The V call is TRBV29-1, the J call TRBJ2-1; 9 positions agree with TRBD1. Germline CDR1 is SQVTM and CDR2 is ANQGSEA. The CDR3 totals 13 residues. V lost 3 bases and J lost 7; bases outside the gene matches: 4. CDR3 sequence reads: CSVEGTGKNEQFF. The CDR3 region has the DNA TGCAGCGTTGAGGGGACAGGGAAAAATGAGCAGTTCTTC.

The rearrangement joins TRBV7-2 to TRBJ2-3; maybe TRBD1 (5 bases). CDR3 length equals 16 residues. Trimming stripped 5 bases from V and 1 base from J, with 16 bases between. The germline V gene encodes CDR1 SGHTA and CDR2 FQGNSA. The CDR3 spells CASSPQVGARTDTQYF. The CDR3 nucleotides read TGTGCCAGCAGCCCGCAGGTTGGGGCTCGCACAGATACGCAGTATTTT.

V gene TRBV29-1 combines with J gene TRBJ2-5, with 12 bases matching TRBD2. J gave up 3 bases and V 4 bases, and 3 bases lay outside the gene matches. In germline, CDR1 is SQVTM, CDR2 ANQGSEA. The CDR3 length is 14 residues. This chain's CDR3 is CSVGPSGGEETQYF. The DNA of the CDR3 is TGCAGCGTTGGGCCTAGCGGGGGGGAAGAGACCCAGTACTTC.

This clone was found a few times. This rearrangement joins TRBV5-4 to TRBJ1-1, with D hard to call. With 4 bases removed from V and 1 base from J, the gap between germline ends came to 8 bases. The germline V gene encodes CDR1 SGHNT and CDR2 YYREEE (reference sequence). CDR3 length equals 13 residues. The CDR3 here is CASSPPRNTEAFF. As DNA, the CDR3 is TGTGCCAGCAGCCCCCCCAGGAACACTGAAGCTTTCTTT.

In this sample, this clone turned up a few times. The genes are TRBV12-5 and TRBJ1-5; D gene unclear. This CDR3 spans 13 amino acids. Germline V gene data show CDR1 as LGHNT and CDR2 as FRNRAP. Trimming removed 3 bases at V and 11 bases at J, with 14 bases between. CDR3 residues: CASGFGPIETQHF. CDR3 nucleotide sequence: TGTGCTAGTGGTTTTGGGCCCATCGAGACCCAGCATTTT.

The chain has TRBV28 and TRBJ1-1, with 7 bases lining up with TRBD1. This CDR3 is built from 15 residues. The germline gives CDR1 MDHEN, CDR2 SYDVKM. V gave up 2 bases and J gave up 4 bases; unmatched junction bases: 7. CDR3 sequence reads: CASSLGGAGGTEAFF. In DNA form, the CDR3 reads TGTGCCAGCAGTTTAGGAGGGGCAGGGGGCACTGAAGCTTTCTTT. The whole variable domain, remainder taken from reference TRBV28 and TRBJ1-1, is DVKVTQSSRYLVKRTGEKVFLECVQDMDHENMFWYRQDPGLGLRLIYFSYDVKMKEKGDIPEGYSVSREKKERFSLILESASTNQTSMYLCASSLGGAGGTEAFFGQGTRLTVV.

This clone appeared once. The chain links TRBV3-1 (or the pseudogene TRBV3-2) to TRBJ2-3; 8 nucleotides align to TRBD2. The trim removed 0 bases at V and 0 bases at J, leaving 8 bases unmatched. The CDR3 is 18 residues long. Germline lookup yields CDR1 LGHDT and CDR2 YNNKEL (reference sequence). The CDR3 protein is CASSQDSPGGRSTDTQYF. CDR3 DNA: TGTGCCAGCAGCCAAGATTCTCCGGGGGGGCGTAGCACAGATACGCAGTATTTT.

The V call is TRBV7-9, the J call TRBJ1-1, with a possible D match to TRBD1 (6 bases). Germline loops: CDR1 SEHNR, CDR2 FQNEAQ (reference sequence). This CDR3 is 14 amino acids long. V lost 2 bases and J 6 bases, leaving 13 bases between the germline ends. CDR3 in DNA: TGTGCCAGCAGCTTATCAACAGGGTGGGCTGAAGCTTTCTTT. It translates to CASSLSTGWAEAFF.

The chain uses TRBV6-2 or TRBV6-3 and TRBJ2-7, with 8 nucleotides matching TRBD1. Per germline, CDR1 MNHEY and CDR2 SVGEGT. The CDR3 length is 16 residues. The V segment lost 0 bases and the J segment 2 bases; nucleotides outside the gene matches: 6. The CDR3 nucleotides read TGTGCCAGCAGTTACTCAAGACAGGGGTCACCCTACGAGCAGTACTTC. Translation: CASSYSRQGSPYEQYF.